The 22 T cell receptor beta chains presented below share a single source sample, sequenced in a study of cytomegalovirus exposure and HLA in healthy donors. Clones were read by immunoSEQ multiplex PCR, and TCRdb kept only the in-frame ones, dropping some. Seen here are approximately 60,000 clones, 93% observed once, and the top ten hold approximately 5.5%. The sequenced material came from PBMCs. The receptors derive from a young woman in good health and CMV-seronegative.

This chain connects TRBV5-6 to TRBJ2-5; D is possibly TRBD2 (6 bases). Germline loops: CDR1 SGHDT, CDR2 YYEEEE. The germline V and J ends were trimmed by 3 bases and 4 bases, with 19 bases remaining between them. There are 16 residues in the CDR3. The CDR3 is CASSSELRGRGETQYF. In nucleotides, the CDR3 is TGTGCCAGCAGCTCTGAGCTCCGTGGGCGGGGAGAGACCCAGTACTTC.

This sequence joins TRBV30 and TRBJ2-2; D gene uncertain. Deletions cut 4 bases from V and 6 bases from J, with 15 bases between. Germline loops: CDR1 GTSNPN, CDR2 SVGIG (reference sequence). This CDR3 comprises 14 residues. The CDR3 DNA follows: TGTGCCTGGACACCAACTACCCCCCCCGGGGAGCTGTTTTTT. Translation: CAWTPTTPPGELFF. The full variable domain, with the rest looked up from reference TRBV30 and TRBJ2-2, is SQTIHQWPATLVQPVGSPLSLECTVEGTSNPNLYWYRQAAGRGLQLLFYSVGIGQISSEVPQNLSASRPQDRQFILSSKKLLLSDSGFYLCAWTPTTPPGELFFGEGSRLTVL.

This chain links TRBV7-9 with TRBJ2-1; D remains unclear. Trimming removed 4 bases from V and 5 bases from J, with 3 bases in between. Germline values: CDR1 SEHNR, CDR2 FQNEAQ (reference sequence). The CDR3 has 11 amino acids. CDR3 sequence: CASSSDNEQFF. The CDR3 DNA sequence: TGTGCCAGCAGCTCGGACAATGAGCAGTTCTTC.

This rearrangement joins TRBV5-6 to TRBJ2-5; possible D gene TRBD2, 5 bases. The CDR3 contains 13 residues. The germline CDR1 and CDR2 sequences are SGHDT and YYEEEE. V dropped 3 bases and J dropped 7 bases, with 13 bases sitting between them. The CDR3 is CASSWRTIGTQYF. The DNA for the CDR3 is TGTGCCAGCAGCTGGAGGACGATAGGGACCCAGTACTTC.

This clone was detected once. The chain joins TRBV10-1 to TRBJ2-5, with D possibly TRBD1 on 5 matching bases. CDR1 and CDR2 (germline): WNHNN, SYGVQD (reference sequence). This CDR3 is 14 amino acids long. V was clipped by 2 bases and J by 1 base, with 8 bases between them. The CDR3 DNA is TGCGCCAGCAGTGAGAGTAGGGGCCAAGAGACCCAGTACTTC. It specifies CASSESRGQETQYF.

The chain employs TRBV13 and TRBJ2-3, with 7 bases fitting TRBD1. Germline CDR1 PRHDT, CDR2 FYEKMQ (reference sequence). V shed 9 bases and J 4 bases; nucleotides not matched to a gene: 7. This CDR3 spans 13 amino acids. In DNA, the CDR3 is TGTGCCAGTCGGGTGAGGGGGCCAGATACGCAGTATTTT. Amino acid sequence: CASRVRGPDTQYF.

CDR3 loop: CASSSTGPLPYRNEQFF. The CDR3 DNA reads as TGTGCCAGCAGTTCCACAGGGCCTTTACCTTACAGGAATGAGCAGTTCTTC. The chain employs TRBV28 and TRBJ2-1; D might be TRBD1 (6 bases). The CDR3 extends over 17 amino acids. Trimming removed 4 bases from V and 7 bases from J, with 23 bases in between. Per germline, CDR1 MDHEN and CDR2 SYDVKM.

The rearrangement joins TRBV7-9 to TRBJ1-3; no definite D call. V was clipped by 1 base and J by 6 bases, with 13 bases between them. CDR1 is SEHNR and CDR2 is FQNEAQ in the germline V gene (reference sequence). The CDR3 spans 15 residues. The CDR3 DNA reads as TGTGCCAGCAGCTTAGATCGGGGAATCAAAAACACCATATATTTT. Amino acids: CASSLDRGIKNTIYF.

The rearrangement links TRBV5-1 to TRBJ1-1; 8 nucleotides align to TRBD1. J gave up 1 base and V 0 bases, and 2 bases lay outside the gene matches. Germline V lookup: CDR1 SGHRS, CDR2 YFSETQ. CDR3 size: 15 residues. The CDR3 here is CASSLDGQGNTEAFF. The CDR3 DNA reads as TGCGCCAGCAGCTTGGATGGACAGGGGAACACTGAAGCTTTCTTT.

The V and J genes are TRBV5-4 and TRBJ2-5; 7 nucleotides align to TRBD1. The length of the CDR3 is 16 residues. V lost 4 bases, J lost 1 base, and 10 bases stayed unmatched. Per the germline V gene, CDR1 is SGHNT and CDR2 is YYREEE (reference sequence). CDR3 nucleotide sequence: TGTGCCAGCAGCAAGGGACAGCAGCTACCCCAAGAGACCCAGTACTTC. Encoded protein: CASSKGQQLPQETQYF.

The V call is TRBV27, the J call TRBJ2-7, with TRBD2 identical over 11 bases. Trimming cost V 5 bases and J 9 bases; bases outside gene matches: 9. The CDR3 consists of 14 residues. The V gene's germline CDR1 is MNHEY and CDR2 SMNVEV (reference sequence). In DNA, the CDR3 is TGTGCCAGCAGTCCACGTCTAGCGGGAGGTCGGCAGTACGTC. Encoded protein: CASSPRLAGGRQYV.

This chain's CDR3 is CASSSRTGGSTQHF. The CDR3 DNA reads TGTGCCAGCAGCTCACGGACAGGGGGCTCGACCCAGCATTTT. This rearrangement joins TRBV7-2 to TRBJ1-5; TRBD1 matches 11 bases. Germline-derived CDR1 and CDR2 are SGHTA and FQGNSA. The CDR3 runs to 14 residues. V dropped 4 bases and J dropped 11; count of bases not matched to a gene: 7.

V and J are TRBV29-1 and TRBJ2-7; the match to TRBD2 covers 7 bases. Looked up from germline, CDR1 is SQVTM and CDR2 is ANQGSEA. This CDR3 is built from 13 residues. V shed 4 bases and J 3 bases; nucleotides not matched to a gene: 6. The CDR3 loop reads CSVGREIHYEQYV. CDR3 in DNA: TGCAGCGTTGGGCGGGAGATTCACTACGAGCAGTACGTC.

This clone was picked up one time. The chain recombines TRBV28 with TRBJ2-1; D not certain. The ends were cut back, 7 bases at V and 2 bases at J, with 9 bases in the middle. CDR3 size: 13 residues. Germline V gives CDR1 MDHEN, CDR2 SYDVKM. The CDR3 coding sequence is TGTGCCAGCATAGGAGCTCCCTACAATGAGCAGTTCTTC. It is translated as CASIGAPYNEQFF.

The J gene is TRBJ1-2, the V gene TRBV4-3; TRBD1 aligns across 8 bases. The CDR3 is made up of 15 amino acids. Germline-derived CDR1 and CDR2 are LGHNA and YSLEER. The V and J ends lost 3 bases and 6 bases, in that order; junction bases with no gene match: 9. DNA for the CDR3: TGCGCCAGCAGCCAGCTCAGGACAGGGCTCGATGGCTACACCTTC. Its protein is CASSQLRTGLDGYTF.

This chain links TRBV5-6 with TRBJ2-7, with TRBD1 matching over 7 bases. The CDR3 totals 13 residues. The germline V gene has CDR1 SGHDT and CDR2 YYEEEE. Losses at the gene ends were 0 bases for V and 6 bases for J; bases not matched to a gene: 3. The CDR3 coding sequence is TGTGCCAGCAGCTTGGGACAGGGCGTCGAGCAGTACGTC. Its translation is CASSLGQGVEQYV.

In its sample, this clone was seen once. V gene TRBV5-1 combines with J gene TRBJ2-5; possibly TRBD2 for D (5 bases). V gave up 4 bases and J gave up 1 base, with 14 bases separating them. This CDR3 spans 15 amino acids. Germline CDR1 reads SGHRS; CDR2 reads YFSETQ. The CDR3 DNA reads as TGCGCCAGCAGCCCGGGGTCCCGACCCCAAGAGACCCAGTACTTC. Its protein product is CASSPGSRPQETQYF.

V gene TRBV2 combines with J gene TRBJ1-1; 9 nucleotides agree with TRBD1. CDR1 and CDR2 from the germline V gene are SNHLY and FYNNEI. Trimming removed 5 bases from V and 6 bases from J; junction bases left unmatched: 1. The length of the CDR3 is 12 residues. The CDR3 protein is CASSRQGAEAFF. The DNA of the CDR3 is TGTGCCAGCAGTAGACAGGGGGCTGAAGCTTTCTTT.

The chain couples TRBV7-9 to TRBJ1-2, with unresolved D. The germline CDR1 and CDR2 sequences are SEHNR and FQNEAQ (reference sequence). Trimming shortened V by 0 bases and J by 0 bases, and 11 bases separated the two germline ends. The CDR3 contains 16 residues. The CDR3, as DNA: TGTGCCAGCAGCTTAGCGAGCACAGTTTCTAACTATGGCTACACCTTC. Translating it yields CASSLASTVSNYGYTF.

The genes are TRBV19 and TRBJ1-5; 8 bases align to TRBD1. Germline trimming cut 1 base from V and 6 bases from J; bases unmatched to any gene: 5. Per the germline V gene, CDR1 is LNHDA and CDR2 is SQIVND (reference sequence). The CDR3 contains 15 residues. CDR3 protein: CASSIGQGLGQPQHF. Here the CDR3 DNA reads TGTGCCAGTAGTATAGGACAGGGGCTCGGTCAGCCCCAGCATTTT.

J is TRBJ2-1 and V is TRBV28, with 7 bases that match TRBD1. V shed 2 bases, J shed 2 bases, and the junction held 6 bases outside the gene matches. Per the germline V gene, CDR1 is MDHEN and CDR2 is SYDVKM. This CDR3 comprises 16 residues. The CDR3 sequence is CASSLVRQGAYNEQFF. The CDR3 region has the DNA TGTGCCAGCAGTTTAGTTCGACAGGGAGCCTACAATGAGCAGTTCTTC.

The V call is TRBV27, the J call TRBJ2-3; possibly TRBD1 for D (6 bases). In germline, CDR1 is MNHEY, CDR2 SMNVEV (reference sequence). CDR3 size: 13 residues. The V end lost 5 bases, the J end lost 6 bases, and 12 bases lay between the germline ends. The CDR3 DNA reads TGTGCCAGCAGTCCCCTCAGGGGTGATACGCAGTATTTT. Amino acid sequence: CASSPLRGDTQYF.